Shown below are 31 T cell receptor beta chains from a single sample sequenced in a study of human T cells and chemical hapten exposure. Stated time point: patch test 3, about 24 weeks after DPC sensitization. Treatment denoted: therapeutic diphenylcyclopropenone sensitization with weekly scalp DPC. TCRdb reprocessed the RACE reads with MiXCR, giving one entry per CDR3 protein. In the table there are 95,000 to 150,000 distinct CDR3 sequences, approximately 10% of which are singletons. Sequencing used whole blood, obtained in connection with sensitization to the hapten diphenylcyclopropenone (DPC). The receptors stem from a woman between 45 and 60 years old with alopecia areata. Some clones in this sample may be carry-over from other donors' samples.

In this sample, this clonotype turned up a few times. The CDR3 reads CASSGRLTGRSEAFF. The CDR3 DNA is TGCGCCAGCAGTGGAAGACTTACAGGTCGCTCTGAAGCTTTCTTT. The chain links TRBV10-1 to TRBJ1-1, with D perhaps TRBD1 (5 bases). V lost 4 bases and J lost 6, with 18 bases in between. From germline, CDR1 is WNHNN and CDR2 SYGVQD (reference sequence). The CDR3 totals 15 residues.

This clonotype came up many times. This chain joins TRBV12-3 or TRBV12-4 and TRBJ2-2, with D unclear. The CDR3 consists of 15 residues. V lost 3 bases, J lost 0 bases, and 8 bases lay in between. The CDR3 loop reads CASSLASPNTGELFF. The DNA of the CDR3 is TGTGCCAGCAGTTTGGCCAGTCCGAACACCGGGGAGCTGTTTTTT.

This clonotype turned up a few times. V is TRBV5-1 and J is TRBJ2-6, with a possible D match to TRBD1 (7 bases). The ends were cut back, 3 bases at V and 3 bases at J, with 13 bases in the middle. The length of the CDR3 is 16 residues. Germline CDR1 is SGHRS and CDR2 is YFSETQ. The CDR3 DNA sequence: TGCGCCAGCAGCTCCCAGGGGGGAGTTGGGGCCAACGTCCTGACTTTC. Its translation: CASSSQGGVGANVLTF.

The chain has TRBV6-6 and TRBJ1-2; TRBD1 matches 7 bases. The trim removed 2 bases at V and 5 bases at J, leaving 8 bases unmatched. The CDR3 covers 15 residues. The germline gives CDR1 MNHNY, CDR2 SVGAGI (reference sequence). CDR3 sequence (DNA): TGTGCCAGCAGTTACGCCCCAGGGGGGCGGTATGGCTACACCTTC. Translating it yields CASSYAPGGRYGYTF.

This clonotype has more than one count but fewer than ten. This rearrangement joins TRBV7-9 to TRBJ2-2; D is uncertain. CDR1 and CDR2 (germline): SEHNR, FQNEAQ (reference sequence). The CDR3 has 10 residues. V lost 9 bases and J 10 bases, leaving 9 bases between the germline ends. The CDR3, as DNA: TGTGCCAGTCTCAGCGCGGAGCTGTTTTTT. Translated: CASLSAELFF.

This clonotype was counted between two and nine times. The rearrangement links TRBV24-1 to TRBJ2-3; perhaps TRBD2 as D (6 bases). Trimming removed 5 bases from V and 0 bases from J, with 11 bases in between. CDR3 length equals 15 residues. The germline V gene encodes CDR1 KGHDR and CDR2 SFDVKD. The CDR3 loop reads CATSVAGSSTDTQYF. Here the CDR3 DNA reads TGTGCCACCAGTGTGGCGGGGTCTAGCACAGATACGCAGTATTTT.

This rearrangement joins TRBV29-1 to TRBJ1-2, with TRBD1 matching 8 bases. CDR3 length: 13 amino acids. CDR1 is SQVTM and CDR2 is ANQGSEA in the germline V gene. J was trimmed by 4 bases and V by 6 bases; bases with no gene match: 7. CDR3 sequence reads: CSVGTGLSYGYTF. The CDR3 coding sequence is TGCAGCGTGGGGACAGGTCTCTCCTATGGCTACACCTTC.

This clonotype has a count of ten or more. V and J are TRBV4-3 and TRBJ2-5; maybe TRBD1 (6 bases). Germline V gives CDR1 LGHNA, CDR2 YSLEER. This CDR3 region has 17 residues. The ends were cut back, 0 bases at V and 1 base at J, with 15 bases in the middle. Here the CDR3 DNA reads TGCGCCAGCAGCCAAGAAGGGACCAGGGGCAGCCAAGAGACCCAGTACTTC. Protein: CASSQEGTRGSQETQYF.

This clonotype was observed many times. J is TRBJ2-3 and V is TRBV29-1; 10 nucleotides align to TRBD2. The CDR3 runs 16 residues. V shed 7 bases and J 4 bases; nucleotides not matched to a gene: 14. In germline, CDR1 is SQVTM, CDR2 ANQGSEA. The CDR3 region has the DNA TGCAGCGCTAGCGGGAGCGAATCTGAGGGGGCAGATACGCAGTATTTT. Protein sequence: CSASGSESEGADTQYF.

This clonotype has more than one count but fewer than ten. The chain joins TRBV12-3 or TRBV12-4 to TRBJ1-1; TRBD1 might be the D (6 bases). V dropped 6 bases and J dropped 6 bases, with 17 bases sitting between them. There are 14 residues in the CDR3. As DNA, the CDR3 is TGTGCCAGCAGCCAACAGGGCGCGGGGGCTGAAGCTTTCTTT. It yields the protein CASSQQGAGAEAFF.

CDR3 nucleotides: TGCGCCAGCAGCTTGGCAGGACAGGGGAATCAGCCCCAGCATTTT. Protein product: CASSLAGQGNQPQHF. V and J are TRBV5-1 and TRBJ1-5; TRBD1 matches 9 bases. Germline V lookup: CDR1 SGHRS, CDR2 YFSETQ. There are 15 residues in the CDR3. The V and J ends lost 0 bases and 4 bases, in that order; junction bases with no gene match: 2.

This clonotype was observed many times. V gene TRBV6-5 combines with J gene TRBJ2-1; D not resolved. Germline V gene sequence: CDR1 MNHEY, CDR2 SVGAGI. The CDR3 is 17 amino acids. Trimming left V 8 bases short and J 6 bases short, with 26 bases between. The CDR3 region has the DNA TGTGCCAGCCTATCGCGAGGTTTAGTAGGCTGCGGCAATGAGCAGTTCTTC. The encoded protein is CASLSRGLVGCGNEQFF.

This clonotype turned up a few times. The chain links TRBV7-2 to TRBJ2-3; 8 bases fit TRBD2. The CDR3 is made up of 16 amino acids. CDR1 is SGHTA and CDR2 is FQGNSA in the germline V gene. With 5 bases clipped from V and 6 bases from J, the junction kept 13 bases outside the gene matches. The CDR3 spells CASSPVERESRDTQYF. CDR3 DNA: TGTGCCAGCAGCCCCGTCGAGCGGGAGTCCAGGGATACGCAGTATTTT.

This clonotype was counted only a few times. The chain combines TRBV4-1 with TRBJ2-2; TRBD2 aligns across 11 bases. The CDR3 has 17 amino acids. From germline, CDR1 is MGHRA and CDR2 YSYEKL. V lost 6 bases and J lost 1; bases outside the gene matches: 7. The chain's CDR3 is CASRLRTSGGNTGELFF. In DNA, the CDR3 is TGCGCCAGCAGGCTCCGAACTAGCGGGGGGAACACCGGGGAGCTGTTTTTT.

The V call is TRBV7-2, the J call TRBJ2-3, with 10 positions matching TRBD2. The CDR3 runs to 18 residues. Per the germline V gene, CDR1 is SGHTA and CDR2 is FQGNSA. The V gene end was trimmed by 1 base and the J gene end by 2 bases; junction bases not matched to a gene: 9. For the CDR3, the DNA is TGTGCCAGCAGCTTAGTTTCTAGCGGGAGCCCGCCCACAGATACGCAGTATTTT. Translation gives CASSLVSSGSPPTDTQYF.

This clonotype was found a few times. V gene TRBV29-1 combines with J gene TRBJ1-1, with a tentative D call TRBD1 (5 bases). The CDR3 totals 13 residues. The V and J ends lost 3 bases and 4 bases respectively, with 12 bases between them. The germline gives CDR1 SQVTM, CDR2 ANQGSEA. The CDR3 is CSVDEGRGTEAFF. The CDR3 DNA sequence: TGCAGCGTTGATGAAGGGAGGGGCACTGAAGCTTTCTTT.

The V and J genes are TRBV20-1 and TRBJ2-7; 8 nucleotides line up with TRBD2. Germline CDR1 reads DFQATT; CDR2 reads SNEGSKA (reference sequence). Germline trimming cut 6 bases from V and 4 bases from J; bases unmatched to any gene: 8. The CDR3 is made up of 13 amino acids. The CDR3 DNA is TGCAGTGCCAGTCTGCCTAGCGGGTACGAGCAGTACTTC. It encodes CSASLPSGYEQYF.

The chain couples TRBV2 to TRBJ1-2; no clear D gene. V was clipped by 9 bases and J by 5 bases, with 10 bases between them. Germline assignment: CDR1 SNHLY and CDR2 FYNNEI. This CDR3 contains 11 residues. The CDR3 region has the DNA TGTGCCAGTCGGGGTCCTTATGGCTACACCTTC. As protein: CASRGPYGYTF.

This clonotype was recorded at least ten times. The rearrangement links TRBV28 to TRBJ2-3; the match to TRBD1 covers 9 bases. This CDR3 region has 15 residues. Unmatched junction bases numbered 6, after V lost 6 bases and J lost 2 bases. Germline V gene data show CDR1 as MDHEN and CDR2 as SYDVKM. The CDR3 DNA follows: TGTGCCAGCAGGATGAGGGACAGGGTCACAGATACGCAGTATTTT. It translates to CASRMRDRVTDTQYF.

The chain carries TRBV5-1 and TRBJ1-6; possibly TRBD1 for D (6 bases). Germline V lookup: CDR1 SGHRS, CDR2 YFSETQ. The length of the CDR3 is 14 residues. With 0 bases removed from V and 7 bases from J, the gap between germline ends came to 8 bases. CDR3: CASSLDRENSPLHF. The CDR3 DNA sequence: TGCGCCAGCAGCTTGGACAGGGAAAATTCACCCCTCCACTTT. The full variable domain, with the rest looked up from reference TRBV5-1 and TRBJ1-6, is KAGVTQTPRYLIKTRGQQVTLSCSPISGHRSVSWYQQTPGQGLQFLFEYFSETQRNKGNFPGRFSGRQFSNSRSEMNVSTLELGDSALYLCASSLDRENSPLHFGNGTRLTVT.

The chain uses TRBV24-1 and TRBJ2-5; 7 bases fit TRBD2. Germline V gene lookup returns CDR1 KGHDR and CDR2 SFDVKD. This CDR3 region has 15 residues. J lost 5 bases, V lost 4 bases, and 9 bases had no gene match. Here the CDR3 reads CATSELADSRETQYF. The CDR3 nucleotides are TGTGCCACCAGTGAGCTAGCGGATTCCCGGGAGACCCAGTACTTC.

J is TRBJ1-1 and V is TRBV20-1; D gene unclear. The V end lost 3 bases, the J end lost 1 base, and 9 bases lay between the germline ends. The length of the CDR3 is 13 residues. Germline CDR1 reads DFQATT; CDR2 reads SNEGSKA (reference sequence). The CDR3 DNA reads TGCAGTGCTAGTGCCATTAAGAACACTGAAGCTTTCTTT. This gives the protein CSASAIKNTEAFF.

This clonotype was counted many times. The chain carries TRBV29-1 and TRBJ1-1; 8 nucleotides match TRBD1. This CDR3 region has 13 residues. Germline V gene data show CDR1 as SQVTM and CDR2 as ANQGSEA. The trim removed 5 bases at V and 1 base at J, leaving 3 bases unmatched. CDR3 loop: CSVRTGPNTEAFF. The CDR3 DNA sequence: TGCAGCGTTCGGACAGGGCCGAACACTGAAGCTTTCTTT.

The V call is TRBV28, the J call TRBJ1-5; possible D gene TRBD1, 6 bases. The CDR3 consists of 16 residues. V shed 1 base and J shed 3 bases, with 13 bases lying between them. From germline, CDR1 is MDHEN and CDR2 SYDVKM. CDR3 sequence (DNA): TGTGCCAGCAGTTTATCCCTAGGACAGTCCAATCAGCCCCAGCATTTT. As protein: CASSLSLGQSNQPQHF.

In its sample, this clonotype was seen a few times. The V and J genes are TRBV7-2 and TRBJ2-3; 10 bases map to TRBD2. V dropped 1 base and J dropped 0; count of bases not matched to a gene: 13. Per germline, CDR1 SGHTA and CDR2 FQGNSA. The CDR3 extends over 20 amino acids. The CDR3 loop is CASSLDASGGVSPSTDTQYF. CDR3 coding DNA: TGTGCCAGCAGCTTAGACGCTAGCGGGGGCGTAAGTCCTAGCACAGATACGCAGTATTTT.

This clonotype was detected ten times or more. The chain carries TRBV5-1 and TRBJ2-3; D perhaps matches TRBD2 (6 bases). Deletions cut 4 bases from V and 2 bases from J, with 17 bases between. The CDR3 extends over 16 amino acids. Germline V gene sequence: CDR1 SGHRS, CDR2 YFSETQ. The CDR3 protein is CASSQGTFGLTDTQYF. The CDR3, as DNA: TGCGCCAGCAGCCAAGGGACTTTCGGACTCACAGATACGCAGTATTTT.

At least ten counts were recorded for this clonotype. V usage is TRBV20-1 and J usage is TRBJ2-5; D unclear. Trimming removed 5 bases at V and 5 bases at J, with 12 bases between. The CDR3 has 12 residues. The germline CDR1 and CDR2 sequences are DFQATT and SNEGSKA (reference sequence). CDR3 residues: CSAFIPSETQYF. In DNA, the CDR3 is TGCAGTGCTTTCATCCCCTCGGAGACCCAGTACTTC.

In its sample, this clonotype was seen many times. This rearrangement joins TRBV21-1 to TRBJ1-2; the tabulated D call, TRBD1, remains unverified against the DNA. TRBV21-1 is labeled a pseudogene. The CDR3 is 15 residues long. CDR3 DNA: TGTGCCAGCAGCAAATGGGGTGTAACCGGGATATGCTACACCTTC. This translates into CASSKWGVTGICYTF.

This clonotype was detected many times. V gene TRBV28 combines with J gene TRBJ2-3; 12 bases are shared with TRBD2. V shed 8 bases and J 0 bases; nucleotides not matched to a gene: 6. The length of the CDR3 is 16 residues. The germline V gene has CDR1 MDHEN and CDR2 SYDVKM. The CDR3: CASHGTSGFSTDTQYF. As DNA, the CDR3 is TGTGCCAGCCATGGGACTAGCGGGTTTAGCACAGATACGCAGTATTTT.

V usage is TRBV19 and J usage is TRBJ1-5; D ambiguous. CDR1 is LNHDA, CDR2 SQIVND, per germline (reference sequence). V was cut by 9 bases and J by 1 base, with 16 bases left in between. The CDR3 covers 15 residues. The DNA of the CDR3 is TGTGCCAGCGCTGGTCAAGGAGGAAGCAATCAGCCCCAGCATTTT. This sequence encodes CASAGQGGSNQPQHF.

This chain uses TRBV12-3 or TRBV12-4 with TRBJ2-1; 14 bases are shared with TRBD2. The CDR3 has 16 residues. V shed 5 bases, J shed 0 bases, and the junction held 0 bases outside the gene matches. CDR3 amino acids: CASSGTSGSSYNEQFF. The CDR3 DNA is TGTGCCAGCAGTGGGACTAGCGGGAGCTCCTACAATGAGCAGTTCTTC.